These T cell receptor beta chains were read from a single sample in a study of T-cell memory formation after mild COVID-19. TCRdb re-derived calls from the 5' RACE reads in MiXCR, one entry per CDR3 protein. Here the sample spans 40,000 to 60,000 distinct CDR3 sequences, 9.3% being singletons. The sequenced sample consisted of PBMCs or a T cell subset sorted from them (not recorded which). The receptor source for this set is an adult woman who had mild COVID-19 (a few samples of this study predate the infection). Cell type and time point are not known. Each CDR3 is given with its conserved first and last residue. The D gene is left open where the match is weak. Clone sizes are given selectively: once, few, many, or a class where the clone is expanded.

d_call clone_size j_call v_call cdr3_nt cdr3_aa
- - TRBJ1-2 TRBV18 TGTGCCAGCTCACGGACAGACGGATATGGCTACACCTTC CASSRTDGYGYTF
- - TRBJ1-6 TRBV6-2/TRBV6-3 TGTGCCAGCAGTTTCATCCGGGACGGTAATTCACCCCTCCACTTT CASSFIRDGNSPLHF
- many TRBJ2-2 TRBV7-2 TGTGCCAGCAGCTTAGATCCAGGGTTGTATACCGGGGAGCTGTTTTTT CASSLDPGLYTGELFF
- once TRBJ1-1 TRBV20-1 TGCAGTGCTATTTTTCAGAAGAACACTGAAGCTTTCTTT CSAIFQKNTEAFF
TRBD2 - TRBJ2-3 TRBV27 TGTGCCAGCAGTTCCCTACTAGCGGGGGGAGCAGATACGCAGTATTTT CASSSLLAGGADTQYF
TRBD2 - TRBJ2-3 TRBV24-1 TGTGCCACCAGTGATCCGATTGGCGGGAGTGACCCAGATACGCAGTATTTT CATSDPIGGSDPDTQYF
- many TRBJ2-7 TRBV3-1 TGTGCCAGCAGCCGGAAGCAGGGGATCGGGGAGCAGTACTTC CASSRKQGIGEQYF
- medium-sized TRBJ2-5 TRBV9 TGTGCCAGCAGCGTACTGTGGGGGGAGACCCAGTACTTC CASSVLWGETQYF
- - TRBJ1-5 TRBV27 TGTGCCAGCAGTTTTGATCACTATAGCAATCAGCCCCAGCATTTT CASSFDHYSNQPQHF
- few TRBJ1-1 TRBV6-5 TGTGCCAGCAGTTATGAGCTGAACACTGAAGCTTTCTTT CASSYELNTEAFF
- - TRBJ2-3 TRBV7-6 TGTGCCAGCAGCTTAGGGAGCCAGGGCCCTTATACGCAGTATTTT CASSLGSQGPYTQYF
- - TRBJ2-7 TRBV12-3/TRBV12-4 TGTGCCAGCAGTCCCCAGGGGTTACCCTACGAGCAGTACTTC CASSPQGLPYEQYF
- many TRBJ1-5 TRBV7-8 TGTGCCAGCAGTCCAGAGGGGCCGGGACATAGCAATCAGCCCCAGCATTTT CASSPEGPGHSNQPQHF
- - TRBJ2-5 TRBV19 TGTGCCAGTACGCCGGCAGGGACGGGGGAGACCCAGTACTTC CASTPAGTGETQYF
- - TRBJ2-3 TRBV2 TGTGCCAGCAGTCCAACGCAGAGCACAGATACGCAGTATTTT CASSPTQSTDTQYF
- - TRBJ1-5 TRBV7-2 TGTGCCAGCAGCTTCAGCGGTAGCAATCAGCCCCAGCATTTT CASSFSGSNQPQHF
- many TRBJ2-3 TRBV7-8 TGTGCCAGCAGCCCGCGACTGGGGGCAGCAGGGAGCACAGATACGCAGTATTTT CASSPRLGAAGSTDTQYF
- few TRBJ1-2 TRBV10-3 TGTGCCATCAGTGAGGGGGGCAAGGATTATGGCTACACCTTC CAISEGGKDYGYTF
TRBD2 few TRBJ2-7 TRBV18 TGTGCCAGCTCACTTTCCGGGACTAGTCTTTACGAGCAGTACTTC CASSLSGTSLYEQYF
TRBD1 - TRBJ2-1 TRBV2 TGTGCCAGCAGTTCGACAGGGGGGAATGAGCAGTTCTTC CASSSTGGNEQFF
- many TRBJ2-3 TRBV7-9 TGTGCCAGCAGCCAGGTCTCTAGCACAGATACGCAGTATTTT CASSQVSSTDTQYF
TRBD1 many TRBJ2-7 TRBV10-3 TGTGCCATCAGTGAGTCCGGGACAGGGGCCTACGAGCAGTACTTC CAISESGTGAYEQYF
- - TRBJ2-2 TRBV7-3 TGTGCCAGCAGCCCCGGGTTGGGGACCGGGGAGCTGTTTTTT CASSPGLGTGELFF
- many TRBJ2-5 TRBV15 TGTGCCACCAGCAGAGATCCCGGGCCTCAAGAGACCCAGTACTTC CATSRDPGPQETQYF
TRBD2 - TRBJ2-5 TRBV4-1 TGCGCCAGCAGCCCTGGCCTAGCGGGGGCCCGGGAGACCCAGTACTTC CASSPGLAGARETQYF